This T cell receptor beta chain appears in the sequencing data of a study of blood T cell repertoires in COVID-19. For the study at large: The study drew acute and convalescent COVID-19 samples from the United States, Italy and Spain.

Germline V gene sequence: CDR1 SGDLS, CDR2 YYNGEE. The CDR3 extends over 16 amino acids. V lost 0 bases, J lost 2 bases, and 3 bases stayed unmatched. Per the authors' pipeline: Nucleated cell number was recorded as an estimate derived from reference gene primer amplification. Sequencing used immunoSEQ multiplex PCR; TCRdb keeps in-frame clones, though not all of them. V and J calls and clone size come straight from that table; D and trimming were deduced from the DNA. This sample has some 250,000 clones, with more than 65% found just once. The chain couples TRBV9 to TRBJ2-2; 8 bases map to TRBD2. The sequenced sample consisted of peripheral blood. The clonotype was recovered from a woman older than 75 with acute or convalescent COVID-19. The CDR3 region has the DNA TGTGCCAGCAGCGTAGTAAGCGGGAGCAACACCGGGGAGCTGTTTTTT. Translated, it gives CASSVVSGSNTGELFF.